The rows below give T cell receptor beta chains drawn from one sample of a study of blood T cell repertoires in COVID-19. Here immunoSEQ multiplex PCR was the method, and the copy in TCRdb shows in-frame clones only, minus some. The sample holds 250,000 to 350,000 clones, around 90% seen once. What was sequenced was PBMCs or T cells enriched from blood (not recorded which). The receptor source for this set is a woman aged 40 to 49 who had recovered from COVID-19. Each CDR3 is given with its conserved first and last residue. Each record gives: V gene, J gene, clone size, D gene, CDR3 protein, CDR3 DNA. A D gene is named only where the DNA matches it firmly. Expanded clones get a size class; other rows say once, few or many, or leave the size out.

>TRBV2|TRBJ2-4|NA|NA
CASSEPGQGLKNIQYF
TGTGCCAGCAGTGAACCCGGACAGGGACTAAAAAACATTCAGTACTTC
>TRBV29-1|TRBJ1-1|NA|TRBD1
CSGAPGQGDWAFF
TGCAGCGGGGCGCCGGGACAGGGTGACTGGGCTTTCTTT
>TRBV28|TRBJ2-7|NA|NA
CASNLARRGEQYF
TGTGCCTCAAACCTAGCGAGACGGGGGGAGCAGTACTTC
>TRBV9|TRBJ2-3|NA|NA
CASSAWLSTDTQYF
TGTGCCAGCAGCGCCTGGCTGAGCACAGATACGCAGTATTTT
>TRBV23-1|TRBJ1-5|NA|NA
CAKPPQPQHF
TGCGCCAAGCCCCCTCAGCCCCAGCATTTT
>TRBV2|TRBJ2-5|NA|TRBD2
CASRKDWGGETQYF
TGTGCCAGCAGGAAGGACTGGGGAGGGGAGACCCAGTACTTC
>TRBV27|TRBJ2-5|NA|TRBD2
CASRPGTSGQETQYF
TGTGCCAGCAGACCTGGGACTAGCGGGCAAGAGACCCAGTACTTC
>TRBV2|TRBJ2-7|once|TRBD2
CASSKLAGVDYEQYF
TGTGCCAGCAGTAAACTAGCGGGAGTAGACTACGAGCAGTACTTC
>TRBV4-3|TRBJ2-5|NA|TRBD2
CASSKTGTSGEETQYF
TGCGCCAGCAGCAAGACCGGGACTAGCGGCGAGGAGACCCAGTACTTC
>TRBV28|TRBJ2-7|NA|TRBD1
CASSLLGETGATGWEQYF
TGTGCCAGCAGTTTACTCGGGGAGACAGGGGCCACTGGCTGGGAGCAGTACTTC
>TRBV3-1/TRBV3-2|TRBJ2-7|NA|NA
CASSQVPYEQYF
TGTGCCAGCAGCCAAGTCCCATACGAGCAGTACTTC
>TRBV2|TRBJ2-3|once|TRBD2
CASSADLAGSTDTQYF
TGTGCCAGCAGTGCCGACCTAGCGGGCAGCACAGATACGCAGTATTTT
>TRBV4-3|TRBJ2-1|NA|TRBD1
CASSHAGQGASNEQFF
TGCGCCAGCAGCCACGCCGGACAGGGGGCCTCCAATGAGCAGTTCTTC
>TRBV7-2|TRBJ2-7|NA|NA
CASSQPGWAGAHEQYF
TGTGCCAGCAGCCAGCCGGGATGGGCAGGAGCCCACGAGCAGTACTTC
>TRBV7-2|TRBJ2-7|NA|TRBD1
CASRRPGQSYEQYF
TGTGCCAGCAGGCGTCCGGGACAGAGCTACGAGCAGTACTTC
>TRBV2|TRBJ1-1|NA|TRBD1
CASNQGQGHTEAFF
TGTGCCAGCAACCAGGGACAGGGGCACACTGAAGCTTTCTTT
>TRBV7-2|TRBJ2-1|NA|TRBD2
CASSLIAGVGGANEQFF
TGTGCCAGCAGCTTAATAGCGGGAGTGGGAGGGGCCAATGAGCAGTTCTTC
>TRBV27|TRBJ2-1|NA|NA
CASRDDMAYNEQFF
TGTGCCAGCAGAGATGACATGGCCTACAATGAGCAGTTCTTC
>TRBV19|TRBJ1-4|once|NA
CASSSGQLITTTNEKLFF
TGTGCCAGTAGTAGTGGACAGCTAATAACGACAACTAATGAAAAACTGTTTTTT
>TRBV5-1|TRBJ2-2|NA|TRBD2
CATGRSRAGVNTGELFF
TGCGCCACCGGCAGGAGCCGAGCGGGAGTGAACACCGGGGAGCTGTTTTTT
>TRBV29-1|TRBJ2-3|NA|NA
CSVRGSTPDDTQYF
TGCAGCGTTCGCGGCTCCACCCCGGATGATACGCAGTATTTT
>TRBV2|TRBJ1-3|NA|NA
CASSVRPGYSGNTIYF
TGTGCCAGCAGCGTAAGACCGGGTTACTCTGGAAACACCATATATTTT
>TRBV11-2|TRBJ2-2|NA|NA
CASSLDRREDTGELFF
TGTGCCAGCAGCTTAGATCGCAGGGAGGACACCGGGGAGCTGTTTTTT
>TRBV28|TRBJ1-1|NA|NA
CASSGQISLNTEAFF
TGTGCCAGTAGCGGTCAAATCTCCCTGAACACTGAAGCTTTCTTT
>TRBV5-1|TRBJ2-2|NA|TRBD2
CASSLPGLADTGELFF
TGCGCCAGCAGCTTGCCAGGACTAGCTGACACCGGGGAGCTGTTTTTT
>TRBV28|TRBJ2-7|NA|TRBD1
CASSQPRTGPYEQYF
TGTGCCAGCAGTCAACCTCGGACAGGACCCTACGAGCAGTACTTC
>TRBV14|TRBJ2-3|NA|TRBD2
CASSQLRAPGRGKTDTQYF
TGTGCCAGCAGCCAACTAAGGGCCCCGGGGCGGGGGAAGACAGATACGCAGTATTTT
>TRBV2|TRBJ2-1|NA|TRBD2
CASSDKVATSGRSEQFF
TGTGCCAGCAGTGATAAAGTCGCGACTAGCGGGAGGTCTGAGCAGTTCTTC
>TRBV6-1|TRBJ1-3|NA|TRBD1
CASSDGQGAGNTIYF
TGTGCCAGCAGTGATGGACAGGGGGCTGGAAACACCATATATTTT
>TRBV5-1|TRBJ2-2|NA|TRBD1
CASSLRQGTGELFF
TGCGCCAGCAGCCTGCGACAGGGCACCGGGGAGCTGTTTTTT
>TRBV7-3|TRBJ2-3|NA|TRBD2
CASSRLAGRDTQYF
TGTGCCAGCAGCCGCCTAGCGGGACGGGATACGCAGTATTTT
>TRBV4-1|TRBJ1-5|NA|NA
CASSPVPTGYSNQPQHF
TGCGCCAGCAGTCCGGTTCCGACGGGGTATAGCAATCAGCCCCAGCATTTT
>TRBV27|TRBJ2-2|NA|TRBD1
CASTWTGGAGELFF
TGTGCCAGCACCTGGACAGGGGGCGCCGGGGAGCTGTTTTTT
>TRBV6-5|TRBJ2-1|NA|NA
CASIRSGRTNNEQFF
TGTGCCAGCATACGTTCGGGGAGGACCAACAATGAGCAGTTCTTC
>TRBV5-8|TRBJ2-7|few|TRBD2
CASSAVTTLAGPSYEQYF
TGTGCCAGCAGCGCTGTTACCACCTTAGCGGGGCCCTCCTACGAGCAGTACTTC
>TRBV3-1/TRBV3-2|TRBJ2-7|NA|NA
CASSQDFTSEQYF
TGTGCCAGCAGCCAAGATTTCACTTCCGAGCAGTACTTC
>TRBV10-3|TRBJ2-3|NA|NA
CASQSDSMGTDTQYF
TGTGCCTCACAATCGGACAGTATGGGCACAGATACGCAGTATTTT
>TRBV5-4|TRBJ2-3|once|TRBD2
CASSRTSGYTDTQYF
TGTGCCAGCAGCAGGACTAGCGGGTACACAGATACGCAGTATTTT
>TRBV11-2|TRBJ2-7|NA|TRBD2
CASSSITSGRARYEQYF
TGTGCCAGCAGCTCCATTACTAGCGGGAGGGCCAGGTACGAGCAGTACTTC
>TRBV2|TRBJ1-1|NA|TRBD1
CASTGTVQTIEAFF
TGTGCCAGCACCGGGACAGTTCAGACGATTGAAGCTTTCTTT
>TRBV3-1/TRBV3-2|TRBJ2-5|few|NA
CASSHRSQGKETQYF
TGTGCCAGCAGCCATAGGTCTCAGGGAAAAGAGACCCAGTACTTC